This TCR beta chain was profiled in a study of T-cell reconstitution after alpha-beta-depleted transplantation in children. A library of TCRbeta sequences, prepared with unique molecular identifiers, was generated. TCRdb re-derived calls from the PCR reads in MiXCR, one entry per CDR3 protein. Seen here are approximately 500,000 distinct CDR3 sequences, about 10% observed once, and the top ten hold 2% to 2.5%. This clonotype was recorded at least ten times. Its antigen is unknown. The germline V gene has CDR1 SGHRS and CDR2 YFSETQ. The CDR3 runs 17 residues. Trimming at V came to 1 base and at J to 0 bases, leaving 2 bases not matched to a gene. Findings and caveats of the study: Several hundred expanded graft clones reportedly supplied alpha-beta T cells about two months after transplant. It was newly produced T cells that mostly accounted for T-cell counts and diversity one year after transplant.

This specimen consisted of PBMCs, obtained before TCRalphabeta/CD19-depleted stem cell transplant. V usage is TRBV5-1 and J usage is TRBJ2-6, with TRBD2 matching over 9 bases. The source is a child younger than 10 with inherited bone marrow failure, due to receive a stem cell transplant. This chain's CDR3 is CASSLLAGISGANVLTF. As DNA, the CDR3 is TGCGCCAGCAGCTTGCTAGCGGGGATCTCTGGGGCCAACGTCCTGACTTTC.